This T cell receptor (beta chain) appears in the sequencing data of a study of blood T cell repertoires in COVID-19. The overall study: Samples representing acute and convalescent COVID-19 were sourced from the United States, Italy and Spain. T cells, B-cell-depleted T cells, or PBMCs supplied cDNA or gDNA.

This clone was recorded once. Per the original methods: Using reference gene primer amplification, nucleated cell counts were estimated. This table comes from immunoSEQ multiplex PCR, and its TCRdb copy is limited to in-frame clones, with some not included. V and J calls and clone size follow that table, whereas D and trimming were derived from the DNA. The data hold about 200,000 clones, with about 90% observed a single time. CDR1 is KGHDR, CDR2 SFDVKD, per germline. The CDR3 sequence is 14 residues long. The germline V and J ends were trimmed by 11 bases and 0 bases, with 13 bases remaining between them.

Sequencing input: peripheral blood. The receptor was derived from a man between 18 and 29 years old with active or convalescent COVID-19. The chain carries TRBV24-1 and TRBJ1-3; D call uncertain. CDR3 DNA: TGTGCCATAAAGACAAGCCGCTCTGGAAACACCATATATTTT. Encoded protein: CAIKTSRSGNTIYF.